This T cell receptor beta chain was documented in a study of T cell repertoires in cytomegalovirus infection (dated by TCRdb to about 2019). About the investigation overall: Because public TCR beta signatures pointed to carriage of CMV infection together with the matching HLA type, the HLA type of each donor mattered for the analysis. Study-level results and caveats: Cumulative frequency of public TCR beta family members discriminated carriers of CMV infection plus the relevant HLA type in this cohort and an independent roughly 330-donor cohort. The ex vivo response was dominated by HLA-C-restricted CMV-specific TCR beta clonotypes, and the single most frequent clonotype in two of eight donors was supplied by these HLA-C-restricted clonotypes.

The CDR3, cysteine through phenylalanine, is 13 amino acids long. Only the CDR3 DNA stays, 39 bases, in frame from base 1. V was cut back by 2 bases and J by 4 bases, leaving a gap of 10 bases between them. Based on the germline V gene, the CDR1 and CDR2 sequences are SQVTM and ANQGSEA. This clonotype turned up a few times. This receptor's antigen is unknown. Per-base quality was not reported, and no clone a single base away is much larger than it. For sequencing, an Illumina HiSeq 1500 was employed. The public reads were reprocessed in TCRdb via fastp at Q25 and MiXCR, keeping in-frame beta chains. Duplicate CDR3 protein sequences are folded into a single record with the most common DNA and genes. The sample contains around 630,000 distinct CDR3 sequences, approximately 24% of them found a single time. Approximately 8.2% of the sample rests with the top ten.

Input material: CD8+ T cells from PBMCs. Recombination joined TRBV29-1 with TRBJ2-3; the D gene identity is not certain. This TCR was sampled from a human donor in good health (CMV status not recorded). Some clones in this sample may be carry-over from other donors' samples. CDR3 protein: CSVERDSPDTQYF. The DNA sequence follows: TGCAGCGTTGAAAGAGATAGTCCAGATACGCAGTATTTT.